This TCR beta chain was recovered during a study of blood T cell repertoires in COVID-19. As for the study in general: T cells, B-cell-depleted T cells, or PBMCs provided the cDNA or gDNA that served as material.

The germline V and J ends were trimmed by 6 bases and 1 base, with 12 bases remaining between them. This CDR3 is 14 amino acids long. Per germline, CDR1 MNHEY and CDR2 SVGAGI. Source study methods: Counts of nucleated cells, estimated from reference gene primer amplification, were obtained. The data were produced by immunoSEQ multiplex PCR, yet TCRdb's version contains in-frame clones alone and is incomplete. V, J and clone size were drawn from that table, and D and trimming were deduced from the DNA. The sample yields around 150,000 clones, more than 75% seen once. The chain is built from TRBV6-5 and TRBJ1-2, with unresolved D. What was sequenced was peripheral blood. This clonotype was obtained from a woman in her 40s with acute or convalescent COVID-19. The CDR3 coding sequence is TGTGCCAGCAGCCCCGGGAGGGTTAACTATGGCTACACCTTC. Its translation: CASSPGRVNYGYTF.